The 26 T cell receptor beta chains given below trace back to one sample, sequenced in a study of blood T cells in healthy people across ages. Through a sample-barcoded 5' primer and a J-beta primer mix, a second PCR was run for roughly 6 to 12 cycles. Via MiXCR, TCRdb re-called the 5' RACE reads, giving one row per CDR3 protein. The sample shows 1.5 million to 1.9 million distinct CDR3 sequences, 35% to 45% of them seen only once. The sample was blood. The receptors derive from a young woman in good health.

Note on this clonotype: As the CDR3 is not closed by the conserved phenylalanine or tryptophan, this likely results from a read error. The rearrangement links TRBV3-1 to TRBJ2-1; D possibly corresponds to TRBD1 (6 bases). Per the germline V gene, CDR1 is LGHDT and CDR2 is YNNKEL (reference sequence). Trimming stripped 4 bases from V and 4 bases from J, with 14 bases between. The length of the CDR3 is 15 residues. The CDR3 region is CASSRRRGGYNEQFV. CDR3 DNA: TGTGCCAGCAGCCGTCGCCGAGGGGGATACAATGAGCAGTTCGTC.

The rearrangement joins TRBV27 to TRBJ2-1; D is possibly TRBD1 (5 bases). This CDR3 is built from 12 residues. Germline-derived CDR1 and CDR2 are MNHEY and SMNVEV (reference sequence). The V gene lost 6 bases and the J gene lost 5 bases, with 8 bases spanning the gap. The chain's CDR3 is CASRRQNNEQFF. The CDR3 nucleotides are TGTGCCAGCAGGAGACAGAACAATGAGCAGTTCTTC.

This clonotype was picked up a small number of times. The chain links TRBV4-1 to TRBJ2-7; tentatively, D is TRBD2 (6 bases). This CDR3 comprises 15 residues. The germline CDR1 and CDR2 sequences are MGHRA and YSYEKL. Trimming left V 4 bases short and J 2 bases short, with 15 bases between. CDR3 nucleotide sequence: TGCGCCAGCAGCCGCGGGACCCCAGCTCCCTACGAGCAGTACTTC. Protein product: CASSRGTPAPYEQYF.

The rearrangement uses TRBV30 and TRBJ2-7; D remains unclear. Germline V gives CDR1 GTSNPN, CDR2 SVGIG (reference sequence). CDR3 length: 12 residues. The V and J ends lost 2 bases and 4 bases respectively, with 9 bases between them. CDR3 coding DNA: TGTGCCTGGAGTCCCCGAGAATACGAGCAGTACTTC. Amino acid sequence: CAWSPREYEQYF.

This clonotype was counted between two and nine times. The chain combines TRBV29-1 with TRBJ1-1; D is uncertain. The CDR3 is 12 residues long. The ends were cut back, 5 bases at V and 7 bases at J, with 14 bases in the middle. Germline CDR1 is SQVTM and CDR2 is ANQGSEA. The CDR3: CSVPKFGGEAFF. The CDR3 bases are TGCAGCGTTCCAAAGTTTGGCGGTGAAGCTTTCTTT.

A few counts support this clonotype. V and J are TRBV12-3 or TRBV12-4 and TRBJ1-2; no firm D call. The CDR3 sequence is 13 residues long. V lost 1 base, J lost 6 bases, and 9 bases lay in between. CDR3 DNA sequence: TGTGCCAGCAGTTTAGGGATCGGGAATGGCTACACCTTC. Translating it yields CASSLGIGNGYTF.

Details on this clonotype: One junction end does not reproduce the germline sequence, and a read error may be involved. The chain carries TRBV7-2 and TRBJ1-1; a weak D match, TRBD1 (5 bases). The CDR3 contains 13 residues. Per germline, CDR1 SGHTA and CDR2 FQGNSA. Written as DNA, the CDR3 is TGTGCCATCAGCCCGGGACCGAACACTGAAGCTTTCTTT. Amino acids: CAISPGPNTEAFF.

This clonotype has only a few counts. The CDR3 protein is CSARDALLGSGQFF. The DNA for the CDR3 is TGCAGTGCTAGAGACGCCCTCTTGGGCTCAGGGCAGTTCTTC. J is TRBJ2-1 and V is TRBV20-1, with unresolved D. V lost 0 bases, J lost 12 bases, and 18 bases lay in between. The CDR3 runs to 14 residues. CDR1 and CDR2 from the germline V gene are DFQATT and SNEGSKA (reference sequence).

The genes are TRBV28 and TRBJ2-1, with D perhaps TRBD2 (6 bases). The J call may not be correct, given that the DNA end is closer to TRBJ2-7. Germline CDR1 and CDR2: MDHEN and SYDVKM. The CDR3 runs to 14 residues. The CDR3 sequence is CASESGAAYNEQYF. DNA for the CDR3: TGTGCCAGCGAGTCGGGAGCGGCTTACAATGAGCAGTACTTC.

The chain uses TRBV9 and TRBJ2-6, with D perhaps TRBD2 (6 bases). Germline CDR1 and CDR2: SGDLS and YYNGEE. This CDR3 spans 17 amino acids. With 2 bases removed from V and 2 bases from J, the gap between germline ends came to 14 bases. The CDR3 bases are TGTGCCAGCAGCGTTCGCGGGGAGCCGCCTGGGGCCAACGTCCTGACTTTC. This translates into CASSVRGEPPGANVLTF.

V gene TRBV7-6 combines with J gene TRBJ2-5; D is unclear. Near its end, the DNA agrees better with TRBJ2-7, so the J call may be wrong. Germline assignment: CDR1 SGHVS and CDR2 FNYEAQ. The CDR3 runs 13 residues. This CDR3 reads CASSLRESNEQYF. The CDR3 region has the DNA TGTGCCAGCAGCCTAAGGGAAAGCAACGAGCAGTACTTC.

V gene TRBV27 combines with J gene TRBJ1-1, with a possible D match to TRBD1 (5 bases). This CDR3 is built from 15 residues. Germline CDR1 is MNHEY and CDR2 is SMNVEV (reference sequence). Trimming removed 6 bases from V and 5 bases from J, with 19 bases in between. For the CDR3, the DNA is TGTGCCAGCAGCCTAACAGGAATGACGGGGACTGAAGCTTTCTTT. This gives the protein CASSLTGMTGTEAFF.

This clonotype was recorded a few times. The CDR3 coding sequence is TGCGCCAGCAGCCAAGTTGCTAGCGGGACGACGGGGTCCTACAATGAGCAGTTCTTC. Its protein is CASSQVASGTTGSYNEQFF. The gene calls are TRBV4-3 and TRBJ2-1, with 9 bases that match TRBD2. This CDR3 is built from 19 residues. Germline V gene sequence: CDR1 LGHNA, CDR2 YSLEER. The V and J ends lost 1 base and 1 base, in that order; junction bases with no gene match: 11.

This clonotype was counted between two and nine times. The chain uses TRBV27 and TRBJ1-6; tentatively, D is TRBD1 (5 bases). Deletions cut 3 bases from V and 9 bases from J, with 18 bases between. The length of the CDR3 is 16 residues. The germline V gene has CDR1 MNHEY and CDR2 SMNVEV (reference sequence). CDR3 sequence reads: CASSLRGPGQFSPLHF. DNA for the CDR3: TGTGCCAGCAGTTTGAGGGGTCCGGGGCAATTTTCACCCCTCCACTTT.

The chain couples TRBV7-2 to TRBJ1-1; D unresolved. In germline, CDR1 is SGHTA, CDR2 FQGNSA. V was trimmed by 0 bases and J by 11 bases, leaving 13 bases between them. This CDR3 region has 13 residues. This CDR3 reads CASSLAPPGKAFF. The CDR3 nucleotides read TGTGCCAGCAGCTTAGCCCCTCCCGGGAAGGCTTTCTTT.

On this clonotype: At one end the junction does not follow the germline gene, possibly because of a read error. The CDR3 nucleotides read TGCGCTAGCAGCTCCTCGACAGGGGAGAATGAGCAGTACTTC. Translated, it gives CASSSSTGENEQYF. The chain carries TRBV5-1 and TRBJ2-7; 8 nucleotides line up with TRBD1. Germline V lookup: CDR1 SGHRS, CDR2 YFSETQ. CDR3 length: 14 amino acids. Combining the CDR3 with reference TRBV5-1 and TRBJ2-7 gives the whole variable domain KAGVTQTPRYLIKTRGQQVTLSCSPISGHRSVSWYQQTPGQGLQFLFEYFSETQRNKGNFPGRFSGRQFSNSRSEMNVSTLELGDSALYLCASSSSTGENEQYFGPGTRLTVT.

The rearrangement uses TRBV3-1 and TRBJ2-3; 11 nucleotides line up with TRBD2. The V and J ends lost 4 bases and 6 bases, in that order; junction bases with no gene match: 12. Germline assignment: CDR1 LGHDT and CDR2 YNNKEL (reference sequence). The CDR3 length is 17 residues. The CDR3 reads CASSLSGSGGALDTQYF. The CDR3 DNA is TGTGCCAGCAGCCTGTCGGGTAGCGGGGGGGCATTGGATACGCAGTATTTT.

A few counts support this clonotype. The chain is built from TRBV7-9 and TRBJ1-2; no firm D call. This CDR3 region has 13 residues. V dropped 4 bases and J dropped 8 bases, with 14 bases sitting between them. Germline CDR1 and CDR2: SEHNR and FQNEAQ (reference sequence). CDR3 nucleotide sequence: TGTGCCAGCAGCTCGCACACACGGGAAGGCTACACCTTC. As protein: CASSSHTREGYTF. Supplemented by reference TRBV7-9 and TRBJ1-2, the full variable domain reads DTGVSQNPRHKITKRGQNVTFRCDPISEHNRLYWYRQTLGQGPEFLTYFQNEAQLEKSRLLSDRFSAERPKGSFSTLEIQRTEQGDSAMYLCASSSHTREGYTFGSGTRLTVV.

The rearrangement joins TRBV6-6 to TRBJ2-3; D is tentatively TRBD1 or TRBD2 (6 bases each). The ends were cut back, 0 bases at V and 5 bases at J, with 15 bases in the middle. CDR3 length: 16 amino acids. Per the germline V gene, CDR1 is MNHNY and CDR2 is SVGAGI (reference sequence). The DNA of the CDR3 is TGTGCCAGCAGTTACTCGAGGCGGGAACAGGGAGATACGCAGTATTTT. Protein: CASSYSRREQGDTQYF.

The rearrangement links TRBV20-1 to TRBJ2-1; 7 bases fit TRBD1. The CDR3 is made up of 15 amino acids. The junction had 11 bases not matched to a gene; V was cut back by 0 bases and J by 9 bases. Germline V gene lookup returns CDR1 DFQATT and CDR2 SNEGSKA (reference sequence). The CDR3 DNA follows: TGCAGTGCTAGAGATCCTAGGGGGCCGGCGGGTGAGCAGTTCTTC. Residues: CSARDPRGPAGEQFF.

The chain combines TRBV13 with TRBJ2-4; D possibly corresponds to TRBD2 (6 bases). CDR1 is PRHDT, CDR2 FYEKMQ, per germline (reference sequence). V shed 0 bases and J shed 0 bases, with 15 bases lying between them. This CDR3 region has 18 residues. This chain's CDR3 is CASSLGGTLPLAKNIQYF. CDR3 coding DNA: TGTGCCAGCAGCTTAGGGGGGACTCTCCCCCTAGCCAAAAACATTCAGTACTTC.

This clonotype was detected once. The chain recombines TRBV7-9 with TRBJ1-3; TRBD1 matches at 9 bases. The CDR3 length is 15 residues. Germline V lookup: CDR1 SEHNR, CDR2 FQNEAQ (reference sequence). J was trimmed by 8 bases and V by 5 bases; bases with no gene match: 10. CDR3 protein: CASSHTPQGADTIYF. The CDR3 nucleotides are TGTGCCAGCAGCCATACCCCACAGGGGGCGGACACCATATATTTT.

The gene calls are TRBV5-1 and TRBJ2-2; D unclear. CDR3 length equals 13 residues. Germline CDR1 reads SGHRS; CDR2 reads YFSETQ. V was trimmed by 0 bases and J by 6 bases, leaving 6 bases between them. Written as DNA, the CDR3 is TGCGCCAGCAGCTTGGGGAAGTCCGGGGAGCTGTTTTTT. The encoded protein is CASSLGKSGELFF.

The chain recombines TRBV12-3 or TRBV12-4 with TRBJ2-6; D might be TRBD1 (5 bases). V was shortened by 7 bases and J by 2 bases, with 12 bases between the two germline ends. The CDR3 has 15 amino acids. The CDR3 reads CASTDQGAGANVLTF. For the CDR3, the DNA is TGTGCCAGCACCGACCAGGGCGCTGGGGCCAACGTCCTGACTTTC.

The chain has TRBV7-9 and TRBJ1-1; maybe TRBD1 (6 bases). The CDR3 has 14 amino acids. Germline CDR1 and CDR2: SEHNR and FQNEAQ (reference sequence). V dropped 1 base and J dropped 3 bases, with 9 bases sitting between them. The CDR3 loop reads CASSLGQVYTEAFF. CDR3 in DNA: TGTGCCAGCAGCTTAGGACAGGTTTACACTGAAGCTTTCTTT.

The chain combines TRBV7-9 with TRBJ2-1, with TRBD1 as a possible D gene (6 bases). Trimming stripped 5 bases from V and 7 bases from J, with 24 bases between. The CDR3 is 17 amino acids. Germline values: CDR1 SEHNR, CDR2 FQNEAQ (reference sequence). The CDR3 DNA reads TGTGCCAGCAGCCCGAAGTTGGGGGCCGAGGTGATTAATGAGCAGTTCTTC. The encoded protein is CASSPKLGAEVINEQFF.